These 18 T cell receptor beta chains share one sample of origin, sequenced in a study of neurological immune-mediated disorders. MiXCR was run by TCRdb on the 5' RACE reads, yielding one entry per CDR3 protein. The table shows tens of thousands of distinct CDR3 sequences, with under 4.5% occurring only once. The source material was PBMCs. The receptors were sampled from a woman in her forties or fifties with multiple sclerosis.

This clonotype has at least ten counts. The chain carries TRBV10-3 and TRBJ2-5; TRBD1 aligns across 8 bases. Germline-derived CDR1 and CDR2 are ENHRY and SYGVKD. The CDR3 sequence is 12 residues long. The V and J ends lost 8 bases and 1 base, in that order; junction bases with no gene match: 0. The CDR3 is CAIGTGQETQYF. The CDR3 nucleotides read TGTGCCATCGGGACAGGCCAAGAGACCCAGTACTTC.

This chain links TRBV3-1 with TRBJ1-2, with D perhaps matching TRBD1 (6 bases). V was clipped by 4 bases and J by 0 bases, with 9 bases between them. The germline V gene has CDR1 LGHDT and CDR2 YNNKEL (reference sequence). The CDR3 is 14 amino acids. The CDR3, as DNA: TGTGCCAGCAGCCGGACAGAAGCTAACTATGGCTACACCTTC. This codes for CASSRTEANYGYTF.

This clonotype appeared a few times. The rearrangement uses TRBV20-1 and TRBJ2-5; no clear D gene. The V end lost 4 bases, the J end lost 5 bases, and 20 bases lay between the germline ends. CDR3 length equals 15 residues. CDR1 and CDR2 (germline): DFQATT, SNEGSKA (reference sequence). Here the CDR3 reads CSAKRLTGVGETQYF. CDR3 nucleotides: TGCAGTGCTAAGCGACTGACTGGGGTGGGGGAGACCCAGTACTTC.

This clonotype was seen many times. V usage is TRBV20-1 and J usage is TRBJ2-7; 7 nucleotides align to TRBD2. The length of the CDR3 is 15 residues. Germline assignment: CDR1 DFQATT and CDR2 SNEGSKA (reference sequence). J was trimmed by 2 bases and V by 4 bases; bases with no gene match: 11. The CDR3: CSATEVWGGTYEQYF. CDR3 DNA: TGCAGTGCTACTGAAGTTTGGGGGGGTACCTACGAGCAGTACTTC.

CDR3: CASSTHGGKNTEAFF. The CDR3 DNA reads TGTGCCAGCAGTACGCACGGGGGTAAGAACACTGAAGCTTTCTTT. The V gene is TRBV27, the J gene TRBJ1-1; D may be TRBD1 (5 bases). Germline V CDR1 and CDR2: MNHEY, SMNVEV (reference sequence). The length of the CDR3 is 15 residues. V was clipped by 5 bases and J by 1 base, with 14 bases between them.

This clonotype was recorded at least ten times. V is TRBV20-1 and J is TRBJ2-2; 9 positions match TRBD2. This CDR3 comprises 17 residues. Germline loops: CDR1 DFQATT, CDR2 SNEGSKA (reference sequence). With 0 bases clipped from V and 8 bases from J, the junction kept 13 bases outside the gene matches. CDR3 sequence reads: CSARDRWGLAFSGELFF. Here the CDR3 DNA reads TGCAGTGCTAGAGATAGGTGGGGACTAGCATTCTCTGGGGAGCTGTTTTTT.

This clonotype was seen repeatedly, ten times or more. This chain uses TRBV7-2 with TRBJ2-1, with D hard to call. V was clipped by 1 base and J by 0 bases, with 10 bases between them. Germline V gives CDR1 SGHTA, CDR2 FQGNSA. This CDR3 contains 16 residues. CDR3 region: CASSLGLVRSYNEQFF. DNA of the CDR3: TGTGCCAGCAGCTTAGGTCTCGTCCGCTCCTACAATGAGCAGTTCTTC.

This clonotype was seen many times. This chain uses TRBV12-3 or TRBV12-4 with TRBJ2-2, with D perhaps assigned TRBD1 or TRBD2 (5 bases each). Trimming cost V 6 bases and J 5 bases, with 13 bases left between them. The length of the CDR3 is 14 residues. The CDR3 sequence is CASRPGTTTGELFF. CDR3 DNA sequence: TGTGCCAGCAGACCCGGGACCACAACCGGGGAGCTGTTTTTT.

This clonotype appeared many times. The V call is TRBV7-9, the J call TRBJ2-4; D is perhaps TRBD1 or TRBD2 (5 bases each). The CDR3 covers 12 residues. Per the germline V gene, CDR1 is SEHNR and CDR2 is FQNEAQ (reference sequence). With 6 bases removed from V and 14 bases from J, the gap between germline ends came to 17 bases. CDR3 region: CASRTGTTREYF. In nucleotides, the CDR3 is TGTGCCAGCAGAACCGGGACGACGCGGGAGTACTTC.

This clonotype has at least ten counts. This chain links TRBV5-1 with TRBJ2-2, with D perhaps given as TRBD1 or TRBD2 (6 bases each). CDR1 SGHRS and CDR2 YFSETQ come from the germline V gene. V lost 6 bases to trimming and J lost 5 bases, with 14 bases between them. The CDR3 spans 14 residues. The CDR3 is CASIGGAGTGELFF. CDR3 nucleotide sequence: TGCGCCAGCATTGGGGGCGCGGGGACCGGGGAGCTGTTTTTT.

This clonotype was seen at least ten times. The chain recombines TRBV12-3 or TRBV12-4 with TRBJ1-3; D not resolved. The CDR3 sequence is 17 residues long. V was pared by 6 bases and J by 1 base, with 19 bases between. CDR3 in amino acids: CASSPTPGVGSGNTIYF. The DNA of the CDR3 is TGTGCCAGCAGCCCAACCCCGGGAGTCGGGTCTGGAAACACCATATATTTT.

This clonotype was counted ten times or more. This chain links TRBV7-2 with TRBJ2-3, with D tentatively TRBD2 (5 bases). The CDR3 has 13 residues. Germline lookup yields CDR1 SGHTA and CDR2 FQGNSA. Trimming took off 5 bases at V and 4 bases at J, with 10 bases between the two ends. The CDR3 region has the DNA TGTGCCAGCAGCCACACTAGATCAGATACGCAGTATTTT. It encodes CASSHTRSDTQYF.

The table lists this clonotype with many counts. V and J are TRBV7-2 and TRBJ1-6; D is unclear. CDR1 SGHTA and CDR2 FQGNSA come from the germline V gene. The V end was cut by 5 bases, the J end by 2 bases, with 10 bases between. CDR3 length: 15 residues. The CDR3 coding sequence is TGTGCCAGCAGCGTTGGACCGGCCTATAATTCACCCCTCCACTTT. It codes for CASSVGPAYNSPLHF.

V usage is TRBV6-6 and J usage is TRBJ1-2; TRBD1 agrees at 8 bases. After removal of 2 bases from V and 4 bases from J, the junction contained 9 bases not matched to a gene. The CDR3 is 16 residues long. CDR1 MNHNY and CDR2 SVGAGI come from the germline V gene (reference sequence). In nucleotides, the CDR3 is TGTGCCAGCAGTTACAAGCGGGACAGGAAAAGCTATGGCTACACCTTC. This translates into CASSYKRDRKSYGYTF.

This clonotype has a count of ten or more. The chain joins TRBV12-3 or TRBV12-4 to TRBJ2-7; D gene unclear. Between the trimmed V and J ends, which lost 3 bases and 2 bases, there was a span of 8 bases. The CDR3 length is 13 residues. The CDR3: CASSLGIPYEQYF. CDR3 in DNA: TGTGCCAGCAGTTTGGGGATCCCCTACGAGCAGTACTTC.

This clonotype has a count of ten or more. The genes are TRBV12-3 or TRBV12-4 and TRBJ1-6, with unresolved D. Trimming removed 3 bases at V and 4 bases at J, with 4 bases between. The CDR3 totals 13 residues. CDR3 nucleotide sequence: TGTGCCAGCAGTTTGGGTTATAATTCACCCCTCCACTTT. Protein sequence: CASSLGYNSPLHF.

This clonotype showed up many times. The chain uses TRBV7-9 and TRBJ2-4, with D maybe TRBD1 (5 bases). Trimming shortened V by 5 bases and J by 0 bases, and 11 bases separated the two germline ends. Germline CDR1 SEHNR, CDR2 FQNEAQ (reference sequence). The CDR3 contains 15 residues. The CDR3 loop is CASSSTQGAKNIQYF. The CDR3 region has the DNA TGTGCCAGCAGCAGCACGCAGGGAGCCAAAAACATTCAGTACTTC.

This clonotype showed up many times. The chain joins TRBV29-1 to TRBJ2-3; possible D gene TRBD2, 6 bases. Between the trimmed V and J ends, which lost 0 bases and 6 bases, there was a span of 7 bases. This CDR3 contains 12 residues. Germline V gives CDR1 SQVTM, CDR2 ANQGSEA. The CDR3 loop is CSVEDSGDTQYF. DNA for the CDR3: TGCAGCGTTGAAGACAGCGGGGATACGCAGTATTTT.